One sample yielded the 9 T cell receptor beta chains listed below, sequenced in a study of control samples from healthy donors and cancer patients. TCRdb's table, derived via immunoSEQ multiplex PCR, lists solely in-frame clones and lacks some. The table lists 85,000 to 95,000 clones, about 88% of them singletons, with around an eighth in the top ten. Sequenced material: blood. Receptors were obtained from a woman aged 65 to 85 in good health.

This chain uses TRBV30 with TRBJ1-2, with D perhaps matching TRBD1 (5 bases). Trimming stripped 2 bases from V and 4 bases from J, with 17 bases between. Germline V gene data show CDR1 as GTSNPN and CDR2 as SVGIG (reference sequence). The CDR3 consists of 15 residues. The CDR3 nucleotides read TGTGCCTGGAGTATACCGGGCCCCGGGGGCTATGGCTACACCTTC. Encoded protein: CAWSIPGPGGYGYTF.

The chain combines TRBV5-4 with TRBJ2-7; 9 bases are a match to TRBD2. V trimming: 3 bases; J trimming: 0 bases; junction bases outside the gene matches: 4. The CDR3 is 15 residues long. Looked up from germline, CDR1 is SGHNT and CDR2 is YYREEE (reference sequence). The CDR3 loop reads CASSYGTSYSYEQYF. CDR3 bases: TGTGCCAGCAGCTACGGGACTAGCTACTCCTACGAGCAGTACTTC.

The chain employs TRBV3-1 (or the pseudogene TRBV3-2) and TRBJ1-5, with 9 bases matching TRBD1. Germline CDR1 and CDR2: LGHDT and YNNKEL (reference sequence). The ends lost 1 base at V and 4 bases at J; junction bases unmatched: 5. The CDR3 contains 16 residues. The CDR3 sequence is CASSQGTGATNQPQHF. The CDR3 DNA is TGTGCCAGCAGCCAAGGGACAGGGGCCACAAATCAGCCCCAGCATTTT.

The sample holds one count of this clone. The chain combines TRBV5-6 with TRBJ2-7; D call uncertain. V dropped 2 bases and J dropped 4 bases, with 13 bases sitting between them. The CDR3 consists of 14 residues. Looked up from germline, CDR1 is SGHDT and CDR2 is YYEEEE. In DNA, the CDR3 is TGTGCCAGCAGCTTCCGGGCCAGGAGTTACGAGCAGTACTTC. Its translation: CASSFRARSYEQYF. Full variable domain (rest looked up from reference TRBV5-6 and TRBJ2-7): DAGVTQSPTHLIKTRGQQVTLRCSPKSGHDTVSWYQQALGQGPQFIFQYYEEEERQRGNFPDRFSGHQFPNYSSELNVNALLLGDSALYLCASSFRARSYEQYFGPGTRLTVT.

V gene TRBV7-2 combines with J gene TRBJ2-3; 7 bases are shared with TRBD1. CDR1 is SGHTA, CDR2 FQGNSA, per germline. The CDR3 has 16 residues. Trimming at V came to 5 bases and at J to 1 base, leaving 9 bases not matched to a gene. The CDR3 DNA is TGTGCCAGCAGCCCCTGGACAGGAACAGGCACAGATACGCAGTATTTT. It is translated as CASSPWTGTGTDTQYF.

V and J are TRBV2 and TRBJ1-5; D ambiguous. CDR1 SNHLY and CDR2 FYNNEI come from the germline V gene. Trimming took 8 bases from V and 2 from J, leaving 10 bases between them. This CDR3 region has 13 residues. The CDR3 DNA is TGTGCCAGCCGCGGGGTTCGCAATCAGCCCCAGCATTTT. This translates into CASRGVRNQPQHF.

The chain combines TRBV15 with TRBJ2-7; no firm D call. Germline V gene sequence: CDR1 LNHNV, CDR2 YYDKDF (reference sequence). The CDR3 extends over 14 amino acids. Trimming cost V 1 base and J 3 bases, with 10 bases left between them. DNA of the CDR3: TGTGCCACCAGCAGAGGCCCTCCCCTCTACGAGCAGTACTTC. Amino acids: CATSRGPPLYEQYF.

V usage is TRBV5-1 and J usage is TRBJ1-1; 7 bases fit TRBD1. Germline V lookup: CDR1 SGHRS, CDR2 YFSETQ. CDR3 length: 15 residues. The V and J ends lost 1 base and 2 bases, in that order; junction bases with no gene match: 5. CDR3 coding DNA: TGCGCCAGCAGCTTGAACCGGGACAGTAACACTGAAGCTTTCTTT. Its protein is CASSLNRDSNTEAFF. Together with reference TRBV5-1 and TRBJ1-1, the CDR3 gives the full variable domain: KAGVTQTPRYLIKTRGQQVTLSCSPISGHRSVSWYQQTPGQGLQFLFEYFSETQRNKGNFPGRFSGRQFSNSRSEMNVSTLELGDSALYLCASSLNRDSNTEAFFGQGTRLTVV.

The chain recombines TRBV10-2 with TRBJ2-3; D not certain. The germline CDR1 and CDR2 sequences are WSHSY and SAAADI. The germline V and J ends were trimmed by 3 bases and 4 bases, with 5 bases remaining between them. The CDR3 consists of 12 residues. CDR3 nucleotide sequence: TGCGCCAGCAGTGACCTGTCAGATACGCAGTATTTT. It is translated as CASSDLSDTQYF.